The text below deals with one T cell receptor (beta chain). As handled by the study authors: Nucleated cell counts were estimated from reference gene primer amplification. Profiled with immunoSEQ multiplex PCR; TCRdb holds only in-frame clones, not every one. V, J and clone size were drawn from that table, and D and trimming were deduced from the DNA. This sample has hundreds of thousands of clones, with 85% found just once. The data are from a study of blood T cell repertoires in COVID-19. Across the whole study: T cells, B-cell-depleted T cells, or PBMCs supplied cDNA or gDNA.

Germline lookup yields CDR1 WNHNN and CDR2 SYGVQD (reference sequence). V shed 3 bases and J shed 3 bases, with 6 bases lying between them. The CDR3 extends over 12 amino acids. Sequenced sample: peripheral blood. This clonotype was sampled from a woman younger than 30 with acute or convalescent COVID-19. The chain links TRBV10-1 to TRBJ2-7; D gene uncertain. The chain's CDR3 is CASSDVNYEQYF. The CDR3 DNA reads as TGCGCCAGCAGTGATGTAAACTACGAGCAGTACTTC.